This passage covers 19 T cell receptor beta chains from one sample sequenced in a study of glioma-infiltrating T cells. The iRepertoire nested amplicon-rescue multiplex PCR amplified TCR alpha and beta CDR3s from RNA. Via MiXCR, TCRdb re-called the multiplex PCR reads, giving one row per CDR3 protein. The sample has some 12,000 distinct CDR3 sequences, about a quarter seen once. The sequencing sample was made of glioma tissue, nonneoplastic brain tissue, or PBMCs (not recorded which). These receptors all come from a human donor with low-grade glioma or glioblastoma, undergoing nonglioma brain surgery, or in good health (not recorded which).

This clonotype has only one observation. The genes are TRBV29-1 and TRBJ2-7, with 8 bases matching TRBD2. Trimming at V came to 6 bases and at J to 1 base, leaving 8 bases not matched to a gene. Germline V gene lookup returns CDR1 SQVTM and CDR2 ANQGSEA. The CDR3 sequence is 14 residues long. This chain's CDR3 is CSVTRTSRSYEQYF. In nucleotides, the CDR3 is TGCAGCGTGACACGGACTAGCCGGTCCTACGAGCAGTACTTC.

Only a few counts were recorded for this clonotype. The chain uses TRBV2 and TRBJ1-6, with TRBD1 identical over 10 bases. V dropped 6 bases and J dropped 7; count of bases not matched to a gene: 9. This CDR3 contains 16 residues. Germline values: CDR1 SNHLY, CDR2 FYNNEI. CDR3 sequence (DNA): TGTGCCAGCAGGCAAAGCGACAGGGGGCACAATTCACCCCTCCACTTT. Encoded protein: CASRQSDRGHNSPLHF.

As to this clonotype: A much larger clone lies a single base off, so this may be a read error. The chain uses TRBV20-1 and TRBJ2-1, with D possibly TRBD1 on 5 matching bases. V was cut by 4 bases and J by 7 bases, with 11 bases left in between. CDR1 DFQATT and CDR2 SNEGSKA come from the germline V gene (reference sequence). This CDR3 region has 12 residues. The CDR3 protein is CSAIRDSNEQFF. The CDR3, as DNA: TGCAGTGCTATACGTGACAGTAATGAGCAGTTCTTC.

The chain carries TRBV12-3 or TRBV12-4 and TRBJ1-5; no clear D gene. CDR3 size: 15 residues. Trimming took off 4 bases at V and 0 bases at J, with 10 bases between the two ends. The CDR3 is CASSSRVYSNQPQHF. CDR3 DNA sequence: TGTGCCAGCAGTTCCAGAGTTTATAGCAATCAGCCCCAGCATTTT.

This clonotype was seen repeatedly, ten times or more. The CDR3, as DNA: TGCAGTGCCATGGACAGGGGAAACAATCAGCCCCAGCATTTT. It is translated as CSAMDRGNNQPQHF. The rearrangement uses TRBV20-1 and TRBJ1-5, with 9 positions matching TRBD1. With V trimmed by 6 bases and J by 3 bases, 6 bases remained unmatched. CDR1 is DFQATT, CDR2 SNEGSKA, per germline (reference sequence). The CDR3 is made up of 14 amino acids.

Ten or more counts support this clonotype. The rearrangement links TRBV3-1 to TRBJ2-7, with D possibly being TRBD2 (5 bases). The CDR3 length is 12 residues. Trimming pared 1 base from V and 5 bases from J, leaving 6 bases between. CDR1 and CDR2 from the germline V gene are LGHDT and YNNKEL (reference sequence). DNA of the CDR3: TGTGCCAGCAGCCAAGTAGCGAACGAGCAGTACTTC. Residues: CASSQVANEQYF.

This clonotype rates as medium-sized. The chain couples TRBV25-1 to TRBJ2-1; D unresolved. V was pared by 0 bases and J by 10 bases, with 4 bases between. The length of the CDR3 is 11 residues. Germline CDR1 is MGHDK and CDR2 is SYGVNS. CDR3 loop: CASSEYEEQFF. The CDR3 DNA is TGTGCCAGCAGTGAATATGAAGAGCAGTTCTTC.

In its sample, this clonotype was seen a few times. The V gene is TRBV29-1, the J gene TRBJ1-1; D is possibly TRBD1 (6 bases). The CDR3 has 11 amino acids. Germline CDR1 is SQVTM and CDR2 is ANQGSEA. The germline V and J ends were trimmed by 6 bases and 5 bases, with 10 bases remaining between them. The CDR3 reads CSVVGGTEAFF. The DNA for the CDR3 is TGCAGCGTAGTAGGGGGGACTGAAGCTTTCTTT.

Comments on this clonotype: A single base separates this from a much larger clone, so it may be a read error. The CDR3 reads CSARILAGGETKYF. CDR3 sequence (DNA): TGCAGTGCTAGAATTCTAGCGGGAGGTGAGACCAAGTACTTC. The chain joins TRBV20-1 to TRBJ2-5, with TRBD2 matching 11 bases. The CDR3 length is 14 residues. Germline V lookup: CDR1 DFQATT, CDR2 SNEGSKA (reference sequence).

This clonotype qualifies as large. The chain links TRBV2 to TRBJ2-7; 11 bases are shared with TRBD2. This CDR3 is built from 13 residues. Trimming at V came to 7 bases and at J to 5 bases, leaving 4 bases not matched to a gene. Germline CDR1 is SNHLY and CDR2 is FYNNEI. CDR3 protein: CASILAGVDEQYF. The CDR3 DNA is TGTGCCAGCATACTAGCGGGAGTGGACGAGCAGTACTTC.

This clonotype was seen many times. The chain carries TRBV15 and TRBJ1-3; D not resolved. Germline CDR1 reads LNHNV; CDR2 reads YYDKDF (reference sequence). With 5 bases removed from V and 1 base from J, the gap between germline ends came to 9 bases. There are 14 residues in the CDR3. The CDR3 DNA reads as TGTGCCACCAGCCCAGTTGCTTCTGGAAACACCATATATTTT. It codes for CATSPVASGNTIYF.

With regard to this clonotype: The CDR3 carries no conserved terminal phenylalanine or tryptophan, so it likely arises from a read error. The DNA for the CDR3 is TGTGCCAGCAGTTTCACCGATACACAGTATATT. Its translation is CASSFTDTQYI. This rearrangement joins TRBV28 to TRBJ2-3; no reliable D call. This CDR3 is 11 amino acids long. CDR1 and CDR2 (germline): MDHEN, SYDVKM.

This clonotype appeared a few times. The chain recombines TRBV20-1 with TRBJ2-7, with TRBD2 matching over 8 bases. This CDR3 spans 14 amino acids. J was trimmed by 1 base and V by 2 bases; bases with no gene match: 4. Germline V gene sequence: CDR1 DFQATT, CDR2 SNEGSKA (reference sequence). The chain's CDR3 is CSARRREVSYEQYF. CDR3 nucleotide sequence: TGCAGTGCTAGAAGGCGGGAGGTTTCCTACGAGCAGTACTTC.

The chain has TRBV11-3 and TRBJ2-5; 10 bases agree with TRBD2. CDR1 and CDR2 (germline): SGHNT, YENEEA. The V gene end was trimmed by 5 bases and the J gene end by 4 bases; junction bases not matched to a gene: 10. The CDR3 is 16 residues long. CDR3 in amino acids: CASSPRLAGATETQYF. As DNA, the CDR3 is TGTGCCAGCAGCCCCCGGCTAGCGGGAGCCACAGAGACCCAGTACTTC.

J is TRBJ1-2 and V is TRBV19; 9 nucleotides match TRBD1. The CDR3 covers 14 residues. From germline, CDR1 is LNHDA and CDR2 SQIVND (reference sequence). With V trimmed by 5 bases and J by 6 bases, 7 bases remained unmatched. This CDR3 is CASSSNRGLDGYTF. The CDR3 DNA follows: TGTGCCAGTAGTTCAAACAGGGGGCTGGATGGCTACACCTTC.

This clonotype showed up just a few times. The CDR3 region is CARPTSGRLSDTQYF. CDR3 bases: TGCGCCAGACCGACTAGCGGGAGGTTATCAGATACGCAGTATTTT. The chain is built from TRBV4-1 and TRBJ2-3; 13 nucleotides agree with TRBD2. This CDR3 spans 15 amino acids. CDR1 is MGHRA and CDR2 is YSYEKL in the germline V gene. V lost 9 bases, J lost 4 bases, and 7 bases stayed unmatched.

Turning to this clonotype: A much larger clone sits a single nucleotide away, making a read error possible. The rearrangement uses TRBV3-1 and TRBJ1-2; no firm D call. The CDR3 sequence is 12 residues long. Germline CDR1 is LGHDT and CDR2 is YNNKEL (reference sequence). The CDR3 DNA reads TGTGCCAGCAGCCAAGCCACCTTTGGCTGCACCTTC. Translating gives CASSQATFGCTF.

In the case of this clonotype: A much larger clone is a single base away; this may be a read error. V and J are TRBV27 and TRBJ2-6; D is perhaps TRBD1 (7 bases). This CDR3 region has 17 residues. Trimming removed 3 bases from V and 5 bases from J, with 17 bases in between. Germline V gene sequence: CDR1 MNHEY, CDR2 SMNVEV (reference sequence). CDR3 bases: TGTGCCAGCAGTTTCCAGGGGGGAGGAGCATGGGCCAACGTCCTGACTTTC. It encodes CASSFQGGGAWANVLTF. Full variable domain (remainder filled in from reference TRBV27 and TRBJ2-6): EAQVTQNPRYLITVTGKKLTVTCSQNMNHEYMSWYRQDPGLGLRQIYYSMNVEVTDKGDVPEGYKVSRKEKRNFPLILESPSPNQTSLYFCASSFQGGGAWANVLTFGAGSRLTVL.

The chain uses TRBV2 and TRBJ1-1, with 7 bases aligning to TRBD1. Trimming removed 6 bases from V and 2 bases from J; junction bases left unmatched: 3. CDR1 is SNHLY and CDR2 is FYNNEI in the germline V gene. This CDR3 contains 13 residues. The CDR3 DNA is TGTGCCAGCAGAGGGACAGCTAACACTGAAGCTTTCTTT. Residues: CASRGTANTEAFF.